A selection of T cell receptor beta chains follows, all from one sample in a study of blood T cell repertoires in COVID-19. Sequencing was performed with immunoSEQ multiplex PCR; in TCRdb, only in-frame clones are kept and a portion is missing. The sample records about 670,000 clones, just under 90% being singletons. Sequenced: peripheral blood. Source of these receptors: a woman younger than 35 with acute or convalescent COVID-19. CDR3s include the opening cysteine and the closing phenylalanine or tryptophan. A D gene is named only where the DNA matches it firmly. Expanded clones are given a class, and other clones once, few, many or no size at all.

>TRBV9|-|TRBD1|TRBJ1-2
TGTGCCAGCAGCCCGGGACAGGGAATCTATGGCTACACCTTC
CASSPGQGIYGYTF
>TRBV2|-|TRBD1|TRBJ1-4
TGTGCCAGCAGCAGGGGGCTTGATAATGAAAAACTGTTTTTT
CASSRGLDNEKLFF
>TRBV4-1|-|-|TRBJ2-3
TGCGCCAGCAGCTCCCCAACCCTAGGGCGGGACACGCAGTATTTT
CASSSPTLGRDTQYF
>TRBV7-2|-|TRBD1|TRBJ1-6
TGTGCCAGCAGCTTAGTGGGACAGGGGAGGTACTATAATTCACCCCTCCACTTT
CASSLVGQGRYYNSPLHF
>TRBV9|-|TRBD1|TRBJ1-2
TGTGCCAGCAGCGAGGACAGGGGATTGAGTGGCTACACCTTC
CASSEDRGLSGYTF
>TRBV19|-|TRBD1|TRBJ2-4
TGTGCCAGTAGTATGGGCTCGGGACAGGGGATAGAGGCCAAAAACATTCAGTACTTC
CASSMGSGQGIEAKNIQYF
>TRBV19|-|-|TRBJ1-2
TGTGCCAGTAGCGCGAATTCAGGTTTACTCGGCTACACCTTC
CASSANSGLLGYTF
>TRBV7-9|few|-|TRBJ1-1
TGTGCCAGTCAACGTGGAGCTGAAGCTTTCTTT
CASQRGAEAFF
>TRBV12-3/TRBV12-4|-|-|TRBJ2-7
TGTGCCAGCAGTTCTAGAGCCTACGAGCAGTACTTC
CASSSRAYEQYF
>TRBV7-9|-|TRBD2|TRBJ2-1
TGTGCCAGCAGCCACCCCCGCGGTAGCGGGGGGGGGAAATACAATGAGCAGTTCTTC
CASSHPRGSGGGKYNEQFF
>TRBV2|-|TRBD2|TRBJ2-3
TGTGCCAGCAGTGCCCGAGGTAGCGGGGGAACAGATACGCAGTATTTT
CASSARGSGGTDTQYF
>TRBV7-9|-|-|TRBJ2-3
TGTGCCAGCAGCTTCACAGGGTACGCAGTAACAGATACGCAGTATTTT
CASSFTGYAVTDTQYF
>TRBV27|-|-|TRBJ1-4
TGTGCCAGCAGTTTTGTAAAGGGGACAAGTGAAAAACTGTTTTTT
CASSFVKGTSEKLFF
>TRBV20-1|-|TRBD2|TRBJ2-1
TGCAGTGCTAGTCGCTCCCTGGGGGACTATGGGTATGAGCAGTTCTTC
CSASRSLGDYGYEQFF
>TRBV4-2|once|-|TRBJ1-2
TGTGCCAGCAGCCAAGATCCGGGCCCTGAGGGCGGCTACACCTTC
CASSQDPGPEGGYTF
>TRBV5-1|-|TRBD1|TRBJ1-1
TGCGCCAGCAGCATGGGACAGATGAACACTGAAGCTTTCTTT
CASSMGQMNTEAFF